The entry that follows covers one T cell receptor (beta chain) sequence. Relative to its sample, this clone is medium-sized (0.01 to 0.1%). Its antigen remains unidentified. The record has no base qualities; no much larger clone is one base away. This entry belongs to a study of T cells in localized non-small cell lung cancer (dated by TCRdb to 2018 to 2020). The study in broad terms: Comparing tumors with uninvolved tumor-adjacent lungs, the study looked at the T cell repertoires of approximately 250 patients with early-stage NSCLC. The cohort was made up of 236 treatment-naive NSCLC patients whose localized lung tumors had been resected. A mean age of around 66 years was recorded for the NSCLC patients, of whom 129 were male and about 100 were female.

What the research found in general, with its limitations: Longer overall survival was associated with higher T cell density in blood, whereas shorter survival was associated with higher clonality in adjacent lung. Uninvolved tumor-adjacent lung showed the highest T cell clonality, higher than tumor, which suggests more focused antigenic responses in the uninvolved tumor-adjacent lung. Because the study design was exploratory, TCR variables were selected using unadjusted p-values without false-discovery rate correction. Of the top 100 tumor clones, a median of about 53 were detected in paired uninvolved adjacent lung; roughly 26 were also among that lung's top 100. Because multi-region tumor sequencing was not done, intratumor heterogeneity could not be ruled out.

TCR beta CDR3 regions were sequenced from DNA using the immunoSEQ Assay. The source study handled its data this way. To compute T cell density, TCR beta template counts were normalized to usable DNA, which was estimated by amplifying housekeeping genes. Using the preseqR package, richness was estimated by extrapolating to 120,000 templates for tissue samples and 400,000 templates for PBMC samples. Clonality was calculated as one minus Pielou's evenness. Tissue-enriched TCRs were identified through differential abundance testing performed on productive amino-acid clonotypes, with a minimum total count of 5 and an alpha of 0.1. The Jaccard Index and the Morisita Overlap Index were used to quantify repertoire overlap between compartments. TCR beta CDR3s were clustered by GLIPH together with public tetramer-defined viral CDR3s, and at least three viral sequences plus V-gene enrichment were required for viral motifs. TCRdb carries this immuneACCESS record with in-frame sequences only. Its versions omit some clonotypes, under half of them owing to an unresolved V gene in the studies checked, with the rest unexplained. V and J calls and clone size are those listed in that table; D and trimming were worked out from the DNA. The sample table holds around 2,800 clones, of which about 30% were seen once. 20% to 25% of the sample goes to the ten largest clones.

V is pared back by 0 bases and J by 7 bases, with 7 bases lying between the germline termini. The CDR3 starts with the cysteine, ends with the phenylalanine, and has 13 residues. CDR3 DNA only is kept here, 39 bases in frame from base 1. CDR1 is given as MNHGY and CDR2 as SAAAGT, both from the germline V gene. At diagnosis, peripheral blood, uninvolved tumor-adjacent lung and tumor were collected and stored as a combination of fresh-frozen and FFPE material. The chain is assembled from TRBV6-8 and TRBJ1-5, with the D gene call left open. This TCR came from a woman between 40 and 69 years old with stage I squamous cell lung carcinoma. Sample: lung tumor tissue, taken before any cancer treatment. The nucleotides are TGTGCCAGCAGTTACTCGAAATCCCAGCCCCAGCATTTT. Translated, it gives CASSYSKSQPQHF.